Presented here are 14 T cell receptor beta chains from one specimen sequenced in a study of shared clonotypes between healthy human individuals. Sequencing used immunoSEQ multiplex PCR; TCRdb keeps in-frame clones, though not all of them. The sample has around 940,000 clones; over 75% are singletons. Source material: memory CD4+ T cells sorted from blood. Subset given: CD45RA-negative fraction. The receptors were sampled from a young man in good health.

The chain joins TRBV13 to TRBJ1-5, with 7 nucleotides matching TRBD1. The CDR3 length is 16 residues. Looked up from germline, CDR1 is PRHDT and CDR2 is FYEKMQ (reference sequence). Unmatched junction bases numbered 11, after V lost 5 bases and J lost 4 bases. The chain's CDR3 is CASSIRQGSMNQPQHF. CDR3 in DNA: TGTGCCAGCAGCATTCGACAGGGATCGATGAATCAGCCCCAGCATTTT.

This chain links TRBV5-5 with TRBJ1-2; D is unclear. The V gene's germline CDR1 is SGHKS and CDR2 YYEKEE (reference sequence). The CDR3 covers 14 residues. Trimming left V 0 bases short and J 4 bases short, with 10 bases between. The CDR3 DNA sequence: TGTGCCAGCAGCTTGGAGGCCTTAATCTATGGCTACACCTTC. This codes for CASSLEALIYGYTF. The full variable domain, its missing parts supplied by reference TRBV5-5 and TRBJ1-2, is DAGVTQSPTHLIKTRGQQVTLRCSPISGHKSVSWYQQVLGQGPQFIFQYYEKEERGRGNFPDRFSARQFPNYSSELNVNALLLGDSALYLCASSLEALIYGYTFGSGTRLTVV.

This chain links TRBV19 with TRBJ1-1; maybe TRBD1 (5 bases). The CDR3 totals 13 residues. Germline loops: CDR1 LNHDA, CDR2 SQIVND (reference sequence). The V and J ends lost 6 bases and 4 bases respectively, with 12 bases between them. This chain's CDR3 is CASSDQRGTEAFF. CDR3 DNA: TGTGCCAGTAGCGATCAGAGGGGCACTGAAGCTTTCTTT.

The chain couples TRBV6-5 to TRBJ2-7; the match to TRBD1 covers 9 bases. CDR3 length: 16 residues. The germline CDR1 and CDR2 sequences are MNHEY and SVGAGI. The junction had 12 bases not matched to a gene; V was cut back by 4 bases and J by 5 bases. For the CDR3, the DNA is TGTGCCAGCAGTTTTCGTTCGGGACAGGGATGGAACGAGCAGTACTTC. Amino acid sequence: CASSFRSGQGWNEQYF.

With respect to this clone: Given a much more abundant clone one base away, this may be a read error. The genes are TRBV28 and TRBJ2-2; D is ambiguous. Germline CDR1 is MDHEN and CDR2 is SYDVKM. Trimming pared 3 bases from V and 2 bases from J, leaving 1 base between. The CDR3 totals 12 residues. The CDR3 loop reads CASSFNTGELFF. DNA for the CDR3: TGTGCCAGCAGTTTCAACACCGGGGAGCTGTTTTTT.

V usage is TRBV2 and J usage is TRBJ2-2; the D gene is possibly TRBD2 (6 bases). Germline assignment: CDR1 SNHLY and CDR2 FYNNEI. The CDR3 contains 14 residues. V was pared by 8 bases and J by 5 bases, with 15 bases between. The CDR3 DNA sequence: TGTGCCAGCCCATCACGGGGGAAGACCGGGGAGCTGTTTTTT. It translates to CASPSRGKTGELFF.

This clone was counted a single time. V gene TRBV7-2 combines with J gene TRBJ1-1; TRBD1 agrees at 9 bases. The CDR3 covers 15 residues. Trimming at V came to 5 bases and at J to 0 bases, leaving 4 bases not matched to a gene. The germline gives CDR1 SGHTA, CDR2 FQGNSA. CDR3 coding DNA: TGTGCCAGCAGCCGAGGACAGGGGATGAACACTGAAGCTTTCTTT. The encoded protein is CASSRGQGMNTEAFF.

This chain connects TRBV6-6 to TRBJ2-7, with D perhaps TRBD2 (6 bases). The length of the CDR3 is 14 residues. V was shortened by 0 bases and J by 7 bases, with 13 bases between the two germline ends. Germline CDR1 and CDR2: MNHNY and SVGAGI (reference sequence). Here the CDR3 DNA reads TGTGCCAGCAGTTACTCCGGGACTTCAGGGGAGCAGTACTTC. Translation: CASSYSGTSGEQYF.

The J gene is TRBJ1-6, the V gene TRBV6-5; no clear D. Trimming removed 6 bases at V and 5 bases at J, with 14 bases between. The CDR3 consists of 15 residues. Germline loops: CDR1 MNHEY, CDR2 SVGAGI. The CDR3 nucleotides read TGTGCCAGCAGCCCCCCCCGAGGGAATAATTCACCCCTCCACTTT. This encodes CASSPPRGNNSPLHF.

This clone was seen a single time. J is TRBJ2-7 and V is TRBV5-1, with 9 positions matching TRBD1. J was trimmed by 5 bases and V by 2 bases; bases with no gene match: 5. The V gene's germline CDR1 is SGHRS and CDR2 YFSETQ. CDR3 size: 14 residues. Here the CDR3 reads CASSLGTGPHEQYF. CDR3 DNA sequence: TGCGCCAGCAGCTTAGGGACAGGGCCGCACGAGCAGTACTTC. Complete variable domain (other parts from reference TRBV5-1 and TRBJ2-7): KAGVTQTPRYLIKTRGQQVTLSCSPISGHRSVSWYQQTPGQGLQFLFEYFSETQRNKGNFPGRFSGRQFSNSRSEMNVSTLELGDSALYLCASSLGTGPHEQYFGPGTRLTVT.

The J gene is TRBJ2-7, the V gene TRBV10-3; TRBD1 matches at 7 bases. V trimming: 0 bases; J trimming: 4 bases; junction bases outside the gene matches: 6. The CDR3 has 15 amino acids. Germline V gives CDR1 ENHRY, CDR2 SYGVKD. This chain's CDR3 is CAISESRQGRYEQYF. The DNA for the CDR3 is TGTGCCATCAGTGAGTCGAGACAGGGCAGGTACGAGCAGTACTTC.

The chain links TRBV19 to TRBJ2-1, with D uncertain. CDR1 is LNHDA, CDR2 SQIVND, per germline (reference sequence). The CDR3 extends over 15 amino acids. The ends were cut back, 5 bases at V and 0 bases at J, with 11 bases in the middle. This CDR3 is CASSGDSSSYNEQFF. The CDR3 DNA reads TGTGCCAGTAGTGGCGATTCGAGCTCCTACAATGAGCAGTTCTTC. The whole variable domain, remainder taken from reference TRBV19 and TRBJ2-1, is DGGITQSPKYLFRKEGQNVTLSCEQNLNHDAMYWYRQDPGQGLRLIYYSQIVNDFQKGDIAEGYSVSREKKESFPLTVTSAQKNPTAFYLCASSGDSSSYNEQFFGPGTRLTVL.

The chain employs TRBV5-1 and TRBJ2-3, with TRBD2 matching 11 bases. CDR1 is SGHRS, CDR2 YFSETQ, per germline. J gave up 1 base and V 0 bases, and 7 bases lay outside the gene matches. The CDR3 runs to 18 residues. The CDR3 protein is CASSLAVAGGPGTDTQYF. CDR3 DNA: TGCGCCAGCAGCTTGGCGGTAGCGGGGGGGCCGGGCACAGATACGCAGTATTTT.

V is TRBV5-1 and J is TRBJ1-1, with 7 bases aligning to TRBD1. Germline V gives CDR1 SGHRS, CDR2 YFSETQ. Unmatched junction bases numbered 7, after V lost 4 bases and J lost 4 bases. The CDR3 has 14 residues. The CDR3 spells CASSEKQGTTEAFF. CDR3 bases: TGCGCCAGCAGCGAAAAACAGGGGACCACTGAAGCTTTCTTT.